These T cell receptor beta chains were read from a single sample in a study of PD-L1 blockade in urothelial cancer. Method: immunoSEQ multiplex PCR; TCRdb's copy keeps in-frame clones and lacks some. The profile shows 90,000 to 120,000 clones, 90% to 95% of them singletons. The source was PBMCs, collected around atezolizumab (anti-PD-L1) treatment. The receptors here all came from a woman older than 75 with urothelial cancer. The CDR3 runs from the conserved cysteine through the conserved F or W. D genes are given only for firm matches. Clone size is stated in some rows and not others, as once, few, many or a class when expanded.

len	d_gene	v_gene	abundance	j_gene	CDR3nt	CDR3aa
14	-	TRBV28	-	TRBJ1-1	TGTGCCAGCAGTTTATGGGGCGAGAACACTGAAGCTTTCTTT	CASSLWGENTEAFF
16	-	TRBV2	once	TRBJ1-5	TGTGCCAGCAGTGAAGAAGTGGGAGTGATCAATCAGCCCCAGCATTTT	CASSEEVGVINQPQHF
16	TRBD1	TRBV9	once	TRBJ1-2	TGTGCCAGCAGTCCCGGACAGGGAATGCCTAACTATGGCTACACCTTC	CASSPGQGMPNYGYTF
16	TRBD2	TRBV5-1	-	TRBJ2-2	TGCGCCAGCAATGGGCTAGCGGGAGGGCCCGGCGGGGAGCTGTTTTTT	CASNGLAGGPGGELFF
15	TRBD1	TRBV5-1	-	TRBJ2-7	TGCGCCAGCAGCTCAAGTAGGACAGGGGTCGGCGAGCAGTACTTC	CASSSSRTGVGEQYF
16	-	TRBV5-1	-	TRBJ1-1	TGCGCCAGCAGCTTGGGTGGACAGTTCATGAACACTGAAGCTTTCTTT	CASSLGGQFMNTEAFF
15	-	TRBV5-1	-	TRBJ2-2	TGCGCCAGCAGCCCTCAGGCCTCGAACACCGGGGAGCTGTTTTTT	CASSPQASNTGELFF
15	-	TRBV30	-	TRBJ1-5	TGTGCCTGGAGTGTGGGGCAATCGAGCAATCAGCCCCAGCATTTT	CAWSVGQSSNQPQHF
16	TRBD2	TRBV2	-	TRBJ2-5	TGTGCCAGCAGTGAGAGACCGCTAGCGGCCCGGGGGACCCAGTACTTC	CASSERPLAARGTQYF
15	TRBD1	TRBV28	few	TRBJ1-2	TGTGCCAGCAGTTCCCGACAGGGCAAACCTAGGAGCTACACCTTC	CASSSRQGKPRSYTF
15	TRBD1	TRBV28	-	TRBJ1-4	TGTGCCAGCAGTTCCGGACAGGGCGGGACTGAAAAACTGTTTTTT	CASSSGQGGTEKLFF
14	-	TRBV25-1	-	TRBJ1-4	TGTGCCAGCAGGGCGGGCGGGGGAAATGAAAAACTGTTTTTT	CASRAGGGNEKLFF
14	TRBD2	TRBV7-3	-	TRBJ2-1	TGTGCCAGCAGCACACTAGCGGGAGGCAATGAGCAGTTCTTC	CASSTLAGGNEQFF
15	-	TRBV18	-	TRBJ1-1	TGTGCCAGCTCACAACAGGGCACCATGAACACTGAAGCTTTCTTT	CASSQQGTMNTEAFF
15	-	TRBV28	-	TRBJ1-2	TGTGCCAGCAGGAGCGCAGGGGTTTCTAACTATGGCTACACCTTC	CASRSAGVSNYGYTF
12	-	TRBV28	-	TRBJ2-1	TGTGCCAGCAGTTTGGTCGCGCTTGAGCAGTTCTTC	CASSLVALEQFF
14	TRBD1	TRBV18	-	TRBJ2-7	TGTGCCAGCTCACCACTGGACAGGGGTGGAGAGCAGTACTTC	CASSPLDRGGEQYF
13	-	TRBV10-3	-	TRBJ2-5	TGTGCCATCAGTGACCCCAACCAAGAGACCCAGTACTTC	CAISDPNQETQYF
14	-	TRBV4-2	-	TRBJ2-5	TGTGCCAGCAGCCAAGCAGGTAACCAAGAGACCCAGTACTTC	CASSQAGNQETQYF
13	-	TRBV11-2	-	TRBJ2-1	TGTGCCAGCAGCCCCCGCGGTAGAAATGAGCAGTTCTTC	CASSPRGRNEQFF
15	-	TRBV19	-	TRBJ2-1	TGTGCCAGTAGTATAGATCCCTCCATGACATCTGAGCAGTTCTTC	CASSIDPSMTSEQFF
13	-	TRBV30	-	TRBJ2-2	TGTGCCTGGAGTACTCAAAGCCCCGGGGAGCTGTTTTTT	CAWSTQSPGELFF
14	-	TRBV5-1	-	TRBJ1-1	TGCGCCAGCAGCGCGGGACGTTTGAACACTGAAGCTTTCTTT	CASSAGRLNTEAFF
14	-	TRBV7-9	once	TRBJ1-5	TGTGCCAGCAGCTCCGACAGTAACTATCAGCCCCAGCATTTT	CASSSDSNYQPQHF
12	-	TRBV10-3	few	TRBJ2-1	TGTGCCATCAGTGGGGCCATGAATGAGCAGTTCTTC	CAISGAMNEQFF
13	-	TRBV18	-	TRBJ2-4	TGTGCCAGCTCACCCAGACAGGAAGGCATTCAGTACTTC	CASSPRQEGIQYF
14	TRBD1	TRBV19	-	TRBJ2-2	TGTGCCAGCCGGGACAGGGCGAACACCGGGGAGCTGTTTTTT	CASRDRANTGELFF
15	-	TRBV28	once	TRBJ1-1	TGTGCCAGCAGTTTATGGACCAATCGAGGCGCTGAAGCTTTCTTT	CASSLWTNRGAEAFF
16	-	TRBV7-6	-	TRBJ2-1	TGTGCCAGCAGCTCGACCCCTAGCGGCCCCCAGGGGGAGCAGTTCTTC	CASSSTPSGPQGEQFF
16	-	TRBV18	-	TRBJ1-1	TGTGCCAGCTCACCATCGGCGCAGGGGTTCGGCACTGAAGCTTTCTTT	CASSPSAQGFGTEAFF
16	TRBD2	TRBV5-4	-	TRBJ2-2	TGTGCCAGCAGCTTGGAGGCTAGCGGGAGAACCGGGGAGCTGTTTTTT	CASSLEASGRTGELFF
14	-	TRBV5-1	-	TRBJ1-1	TGCGCCAGCAGCCCCAGACAGGAGAACACTGAAGCTTTCTTT	CASSPRQENTEAFF
11	-	TRBV5-1	-	TRBJ2-7	TGCGCCAGCAAACTTCAGGACGAGCAGTACTTC	CASKLQDEQYF
16	TRBD2	TRBV5-1	-	TRBJ2-3	TGCGCCAGCAGCTTGACTAGCGCCGGTAGCACAGATACGCAGTATTTT	CASSLTSAGSTDTQYF
18	-	TRBV25-1	-	TRBJ2-2	TGTGCCAGCAGTGAAGGTATTTGGGGAGAATGGAGTACCGGGGAGCTGTTTTTT	CASSEGIWGEWSTGELFF
14	TRBD1	TRBV5-1	-	TRBJ2-7	TGCGCCAGCAGCTTGAAGGGGGCCTCCTACGAGCAGTACTTC	CASSLKGASYEQYF
15	-	TRBV2	-	TRBJ1-4	TGTGCCAGCAGTGACGGACAGTTCGTGGGCGAAAAACTGTTTTTT	CASSDGQFVGEKLFF
14	-	TRBV19	-	TRBJ2-7	TGTGCCAGTAGCCCTCCTAGCCTCTCCTACGAGCAGTACTTC	CASSPPSLSYEQYF
14	-	TRBV9	-	TRBJ1-5	TGTGCCAGCAGCCCGGACATCAATAATCAGCCCCAGCATTTT	CASSPDINNQPQHF
15	TRBD2	TRBV2	-	TRBJ2-5	TGTGCCAGCAGTCCTGAAGCGGGAGCGGTAGAGACCCAGTACTTC	CASSPEAGAVETQYF
15	TRBD1	TRBV5-6	-	TRBJ2-5	TGTGCCAGCAGCTTACGACAGGGGCGACAAGAGACCCAGTACTTC	CASSLRQGRQETQYF
13	-	TRBV7-3	-	TRBJ1-3	TGTGCCAGCAGCCCCGGTTATGGAAACACCATATATTTT	CASSPGYGNTIYF
13	-	TRBV2	-	TRBJ2-2	TGTGCCTCCCGTCTAGAAAACACCGGGGAGCTGTTTTTT	CASRLENTGELFF
15	TRBD2	TRBV19	-	TRBJ2-7	TGTGCCAGTAGCCAACAACTAGCGACCTCCTACGAGCAGTACTTC	CASSQQLATSYEQYF
15	-	TRBV11-2	-	TRBJ1-4	TGTGCCAGCAGTCACACAAGGGGTTTGAATGAAAAACTGTTTTTT	CASSHTRGLNEKLFF